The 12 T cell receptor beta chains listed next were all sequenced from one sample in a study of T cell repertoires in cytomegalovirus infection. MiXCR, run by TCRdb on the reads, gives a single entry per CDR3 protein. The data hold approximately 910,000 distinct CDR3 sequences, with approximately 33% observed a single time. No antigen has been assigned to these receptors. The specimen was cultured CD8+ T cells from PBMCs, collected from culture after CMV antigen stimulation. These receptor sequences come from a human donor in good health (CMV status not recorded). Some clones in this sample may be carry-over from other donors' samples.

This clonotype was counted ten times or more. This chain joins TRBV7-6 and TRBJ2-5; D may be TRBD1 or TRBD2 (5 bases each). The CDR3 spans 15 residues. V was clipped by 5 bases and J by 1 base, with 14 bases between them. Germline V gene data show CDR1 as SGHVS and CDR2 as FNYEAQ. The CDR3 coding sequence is TGTGCCAGCAGCCCATTTCCGGGACCCCAAGAGACCCAGTACTTC. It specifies CASSPFPGPQETQYF.

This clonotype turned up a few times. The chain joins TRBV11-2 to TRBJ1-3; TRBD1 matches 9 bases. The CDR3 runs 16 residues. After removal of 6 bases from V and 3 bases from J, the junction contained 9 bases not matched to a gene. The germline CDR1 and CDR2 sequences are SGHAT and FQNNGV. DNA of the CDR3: TGTGCCAGCAGTGTCTGGGACAGGGACTTTGGAAACACCATATATTTT. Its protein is CASSVWDRDFGNTIYF.

CDR3 sequence (DNA): TGTGCCAGCCCGCTGAAATACAATGAGCAGTTCTTC. Amino acid sequence: CASPLKYNEQFF. The V gene is TRBV2, the J gene TRBJ2-1; D gene unclear. V dropped 8 bases and J dropped 4 bases, with 9 bases sitting between them. The CDR3 is 12 residues long. The V gene's germline CDR1 is SNHLY and CDR2 FYNNEI. The variable domain in full, with the rest retrieved from reference TRBV2 and TRBJ2-1, is EPEVTQTPSHQVTQMGQEVILRCVPISNHLYFYWYRQILGQKVEFLVSFYNNEISEKSEIFDDQFSVERPDGSNFTLKIRSTKLEDSAMYFCASPLKYNEQFFGPGTRLTVL.

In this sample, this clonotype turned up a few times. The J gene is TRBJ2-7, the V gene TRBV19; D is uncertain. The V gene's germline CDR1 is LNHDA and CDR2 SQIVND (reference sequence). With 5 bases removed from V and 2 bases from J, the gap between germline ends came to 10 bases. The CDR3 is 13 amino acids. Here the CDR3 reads CASSFGPTYEQYV. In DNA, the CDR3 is TGTGCCAGTAGTTTTGGGCCGACCTACGAGCAGTACGTC.

The CDR3 is CASNSRGGLTDTQYF. In nucleotides, the CDR3 is TGTGCCAGCAATTCTCGGGGGGGCCTTACAGATACGCAGTATTTT. The V gene is TRBV7-9, the J gene TRBJ2-3; 8 bases line up with TRBD2. CDR1 is SEHNR, CDR2 FQNEAQ, per germline (reference sequence). The J segment lost 3 bases and the V segment lost 7 bases, leaving 9 bases of the junction unmatched. The CDR3 sequence is 15 residues long. The variable domain in full, completed from reference TRBV7-9 and TRBJ2-3, reads DTGVSQNPRHKITKRGQNVTFRCDPISEHNRLYWYRQTLGQGPEFLTYFQNEAQLEKSRLLSDRFSAERPKGSFSTLEIQRTEQGDSAMYLCASNSRGGLTDTQYFGPGTRLTVL.

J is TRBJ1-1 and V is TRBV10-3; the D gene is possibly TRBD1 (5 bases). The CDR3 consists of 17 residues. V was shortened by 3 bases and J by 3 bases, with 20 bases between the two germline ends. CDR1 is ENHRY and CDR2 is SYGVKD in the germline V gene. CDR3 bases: TGTGCCATCAGTGACCCACCCCAGGGAGGGAGGGACACTGAAGCTTTCTTT. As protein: CAISDPPQGGRDTEAFF.

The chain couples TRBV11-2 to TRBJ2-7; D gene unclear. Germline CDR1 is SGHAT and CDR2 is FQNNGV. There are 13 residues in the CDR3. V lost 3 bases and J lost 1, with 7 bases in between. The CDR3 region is CASSFSASYEQYV. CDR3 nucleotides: TGTGCCAGCAGCTTTTCGGCTTCCTACGAGCAGTACGTC.

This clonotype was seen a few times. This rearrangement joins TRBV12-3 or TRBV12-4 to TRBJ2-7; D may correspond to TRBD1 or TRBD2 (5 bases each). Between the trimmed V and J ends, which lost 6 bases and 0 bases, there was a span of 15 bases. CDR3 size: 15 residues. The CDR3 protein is CASRHRTHPSYEQYF. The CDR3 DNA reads TGTGCCAGCAGGCACAGGACTCACCCCTCCTACGAGCAGTACTTC.

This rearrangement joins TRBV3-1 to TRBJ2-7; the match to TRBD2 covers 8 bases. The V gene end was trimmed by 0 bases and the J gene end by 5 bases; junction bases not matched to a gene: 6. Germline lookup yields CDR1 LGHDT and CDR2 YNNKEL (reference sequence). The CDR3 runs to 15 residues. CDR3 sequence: CASSQDRSGGHEQYF. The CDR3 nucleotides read TGTGCCAGCAGCCAAGATCGAAGCGGGGGCCACGAGCAGTACTTC.

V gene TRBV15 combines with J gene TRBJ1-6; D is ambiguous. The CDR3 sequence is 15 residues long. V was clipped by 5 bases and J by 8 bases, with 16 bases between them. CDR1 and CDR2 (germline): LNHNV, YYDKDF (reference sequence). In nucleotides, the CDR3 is TGTGCCACCAGCCCTCAAAAAGGGTTAGATTCACCCCTCCACTTT. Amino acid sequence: CATSPQKGLDSPLHF.

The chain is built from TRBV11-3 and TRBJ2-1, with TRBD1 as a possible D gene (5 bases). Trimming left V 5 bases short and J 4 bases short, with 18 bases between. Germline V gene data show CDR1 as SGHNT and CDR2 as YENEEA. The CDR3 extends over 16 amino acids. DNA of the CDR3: TGTGCCAGCAGCCTCAGGGCGAAATACCCTTACAATGAGCAGTTCTTC. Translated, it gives CASSLRAKYPYNEQFF.

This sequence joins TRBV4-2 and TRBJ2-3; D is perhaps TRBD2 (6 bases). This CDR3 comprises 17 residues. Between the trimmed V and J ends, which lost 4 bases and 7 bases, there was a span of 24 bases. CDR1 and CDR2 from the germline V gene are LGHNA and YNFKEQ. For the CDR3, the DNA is TGTGCCAGCAGCCGGCAGGGAGGCACGGGGGAACTTAATACGCAGTATTTT. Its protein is CASSRQGGTGELNTQYF.